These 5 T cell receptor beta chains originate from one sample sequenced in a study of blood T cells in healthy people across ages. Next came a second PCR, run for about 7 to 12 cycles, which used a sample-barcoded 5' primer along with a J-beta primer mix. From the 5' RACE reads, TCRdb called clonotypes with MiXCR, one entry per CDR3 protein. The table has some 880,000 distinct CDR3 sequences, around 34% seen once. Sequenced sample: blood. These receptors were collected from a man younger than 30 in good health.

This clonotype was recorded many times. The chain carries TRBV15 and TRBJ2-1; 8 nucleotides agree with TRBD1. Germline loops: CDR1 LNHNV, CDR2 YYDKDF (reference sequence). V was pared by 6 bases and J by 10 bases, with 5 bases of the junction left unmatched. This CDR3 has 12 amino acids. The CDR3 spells CATRAWTGEQFF. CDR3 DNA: TGTGCCACCAGAGCTTGGACAGGGGAGCAGTTCTTC.

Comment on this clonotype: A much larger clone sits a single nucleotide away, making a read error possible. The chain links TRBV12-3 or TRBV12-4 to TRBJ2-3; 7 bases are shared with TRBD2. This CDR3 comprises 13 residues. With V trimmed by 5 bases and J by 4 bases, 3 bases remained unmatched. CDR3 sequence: CASSVGRADTQYF. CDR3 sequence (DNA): TGTGCCAGCAGTGTAGGGAGGGCAGATACGCAGTATTTT.

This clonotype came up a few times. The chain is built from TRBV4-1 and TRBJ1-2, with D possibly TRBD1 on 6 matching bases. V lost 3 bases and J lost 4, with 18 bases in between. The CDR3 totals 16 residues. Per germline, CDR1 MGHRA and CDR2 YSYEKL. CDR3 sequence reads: CASSQEPPQGTYGYTF. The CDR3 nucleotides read TGCGCCAGCAGCCAGGAACCACCACAGGGCACCTATGGCTACACCTTC.

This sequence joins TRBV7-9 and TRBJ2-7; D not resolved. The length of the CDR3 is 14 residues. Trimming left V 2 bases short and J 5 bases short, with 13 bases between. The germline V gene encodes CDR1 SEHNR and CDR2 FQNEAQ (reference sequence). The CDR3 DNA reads TGTGCCAGCAGCTTATTTGCTCCACTCGACGAGCAGTACTTC. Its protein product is CASSLFAPLDEQYF.

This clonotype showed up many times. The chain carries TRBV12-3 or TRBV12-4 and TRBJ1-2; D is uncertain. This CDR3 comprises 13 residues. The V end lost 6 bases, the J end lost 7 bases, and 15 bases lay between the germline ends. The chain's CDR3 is CASRPTASRGYTF. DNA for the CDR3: TGTGCCAGCAGACCAACGGCGTCCCGTGGCTACACCTTC.